This entry is about one T cell receptor beta chain. The antigen is undetermined. Profiled with immunoSEQ multiplex PCR; TCRdb holds only in-frame clones, not every one. The data hold 5,300 or so clones, with around 89% observed a single time. V shed 2 bases and J shed 3 bases, with 17 bases lying between them. The CDR3 covers 17 residues. In germline, CDR1 is MDHEN, CDR2 SYDVKM. The record originates from a study of lymphopenia after photon versus proton radiotherapy. Findings and caveats of the study: Survival link was tested only in deceased patients; proton benefit remains a possibility. After the lymphocyte nadir, photon-treated repertoires showed oligoclonal expansion, especially of CD8+ Temra cells. Photon-treated patients lost naive T cells and TCR diversity; proton-treated stayed stable. Post-nadir TCR diversity decline inversely tracked overall survival among those who died.

This chain links TRBV28 with TRBJ2-1; TRBD1 might be the D (6 bases). Sequencing used peripheral blood, obtained from a patient treated with photon-based radiotherapy. The receptor was derived from a young man with gastric cancer. CDR3 amino acids: CASSLRGSGVGYNEQFF. CDR3 nucleotides: TGTGCCAGCAGTTTAAGGGGGTCAGGGGTAGGCTACAATGAGCAGTTCTTC.